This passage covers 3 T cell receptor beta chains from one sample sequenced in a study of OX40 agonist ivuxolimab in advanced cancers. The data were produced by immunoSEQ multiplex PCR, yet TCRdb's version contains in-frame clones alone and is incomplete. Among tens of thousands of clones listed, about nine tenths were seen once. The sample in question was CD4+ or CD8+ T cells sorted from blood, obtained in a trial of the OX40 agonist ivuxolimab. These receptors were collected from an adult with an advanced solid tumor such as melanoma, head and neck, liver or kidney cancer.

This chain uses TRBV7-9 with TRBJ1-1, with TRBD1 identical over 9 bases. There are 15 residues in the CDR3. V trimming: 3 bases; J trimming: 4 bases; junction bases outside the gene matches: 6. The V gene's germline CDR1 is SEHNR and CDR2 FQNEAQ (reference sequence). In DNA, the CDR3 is TGTGCCAGCAGCTTTATTCCGGGACAGGGCACTGAAGCTTTCTTT. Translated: CASSFIPGQGTEAFF.

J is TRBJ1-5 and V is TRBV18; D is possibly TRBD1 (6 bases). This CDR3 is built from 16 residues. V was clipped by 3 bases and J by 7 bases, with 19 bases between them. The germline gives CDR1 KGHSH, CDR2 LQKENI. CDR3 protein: CASSPEGHQAGQPQHF. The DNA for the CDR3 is TGTGCCAGCTCACCGGAGGGACACCAAGCGGGACAGCCCCAGCATTTT.

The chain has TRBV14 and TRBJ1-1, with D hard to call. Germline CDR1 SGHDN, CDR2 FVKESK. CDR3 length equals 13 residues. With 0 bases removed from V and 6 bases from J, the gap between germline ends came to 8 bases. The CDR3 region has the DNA TGTGCCAGCAGCCAAGACCAGGTCTCTGAAGCTTTCTTT. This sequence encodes CASSQDQVSEAFF. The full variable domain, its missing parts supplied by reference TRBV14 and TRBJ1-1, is EAGVTQFPSHSVIEKGQTVTLRCDPISGHDNLYWYRRVMGKEIKFLLHFVKESKQDESGMPNNRFLAERTGGTYSTLKVQPAELEDSGVYFCASSQDQVSEAFFGQGTRLTVV.